The present TCR beta chain was sequenced within a study of Tregs in tolerant kidney transplant recipients. General study findings and limits: Tregs expanded with activated donor B cells seemed most donor-specific.

This table comes from immunoSEQ multiplex PCR, and its TCRdb copy is limited to in-frame clones, with some not included. Counted here are about 240,000 clones, approximately 84% occurring once; the ten biggest clones make up 0.64%. The CDR3 is 15 amino acids. A note on this clone: Antigen: not known.

The chain couples TRBV12-1 to TRBJ2-7; TRBD2 was called by the table and not checked on the DNA. TRBV12-1 is classified as a pseudogene. This receptor was taken from a human donor in good health. The sample comprised CD4+ T cells from blood. CDR3 region: CASSSWDCGRYEQYF. The CDR3 nucleotides read TGTGCCAGCAGCTCCTGGGACTGCGGGCGCTACGAGCAGTACTTC.